The clone carrying this T cell receptor beta chain was seen ten or more times. Its matching antigen is unknown. This sample was taken from a study of response to subunit inactivated influenza vaccine. TCRdb processed the RT-PCR reads anew with MiXCR; each CDR3 protein has one entry. The data contain hundreds of thousands of distinct CDR3 sequences, 25% of them singletons. Study-level findings and limits: Authors suggested few new T cells are recruited by each seasonal influenza vaccination.

There are 19 residues in the CDR3. Looked up from germline, CDR1 is SGHVS and CDR2 is FQNEAQ. With 5 bases clipped from V and 3 bases from J, the junction kept 15 bases outside the gene matches. The TCR comes from a man aged 45-65 years who received an inactivated influenza vaccine. V is TRBV7-8 and J is TRBJ2-6, with 8 bases lining up with TRBD1. Sequences were derived from CD4+ T cells sorted from PBMCs, sampled less than 6 days after vaccination. DNA for the CDR3: TGTGCCAGCAGCCGTAGACAGGGGTCCTGGTTAGGTGGGGCCAACGTCCTGACTTTC. Protein: CASSRRQGSWLGGANVLTF. Using reference TRBV7-8 and TRBJ2-6 for the parts outside the CDR3, the full variable domain is GAGVSQSPRYKVAKRGQDVALRCDPISGHVSLFWYQQALGQGPEFLTYFQNEAQLDKSGLPSDRFFAERPEGSVSTLKIQRTQQEDSAVYLCASSRRQGSWLGGANVLTFGAGSRLTVL.